This TCR beta chain was sequenced during a study of early T cells in non-severe SARS-CoV-2 infection. The study, taken as a whole, reports: VDJdb matching skewed toward anti-spike CD8 responses, missing private and CD4 specificities.

This clonotype was detected many times. What it recognizes is unknown. Unique molecular identifiers tagged individual cDNA molecules. Via MiXCR, TCRdb re-called the 5' RACE reads, giving one row per CDR3 protein. Here the sample spans 120,000 or so distinct CDR3 sequences, roughly an eighth being singletons. This clonotype was sampled from an adult who was a healthcare worker with PCR-confirmed SARS-CoV-2 infection or an uninfected control (not recorded which). The sample here was whole blood, taken at baseline.

The CDR3 here is CATTPTGEVKEKLFF. For the CDR3, the DNA is TGTGCCACCACCCCTACAGGGGAGGTGAAGGAAAAACTGTTTTTT. The rearrangement joins TRBV15 to TRBJ1-4; 7 bases line up with TRBD1. CDR3 size: 15 residues. V dropped 7 bases and J dropped 8; count of bases not matched to a gene: 13. Per the germline V gene, CDR1 is LNHNV and CDR2 is YYDKDF (reference sequence).